This TCR beta chain was obtained from a study of blood T cell repertoires in COVID-19. The overall study: From the United States, Italy and Spain came samples of acute and convalescent COVID-19.

As processed by the authors: Nucleated cell counts were estimated from reference gene primer amplification. Assay used: immunoSEQ multiplex PCR; TCRdb lists only in-frame clones, some missing. V and J calls and clone size follow that table, whereas D and trimming were derived from the DNA. The table lists more than 250,000 clones, roughly 84% of them singletons. The clonotype was recovered from a man aged 45-65 years with active or convalescent COVID-19. The specimen was peripheral blood.

CDR3 in DNA: TGTGCCAGCAACAGGGAAGAGACCCAGTACTTC. Translated: CASNREETQYF. The rearrangement links TRBV2 to TRBJ2-5; D is perhaps TRBD1 (6 bases). There are 11 residues in the CDR3. Germline assignment: CDR1 SNHLY and CDR2 FYNNEI. Between the trimmed V and J ends, which lost 7 bases and 3 bases, there was a span of 6 bases.